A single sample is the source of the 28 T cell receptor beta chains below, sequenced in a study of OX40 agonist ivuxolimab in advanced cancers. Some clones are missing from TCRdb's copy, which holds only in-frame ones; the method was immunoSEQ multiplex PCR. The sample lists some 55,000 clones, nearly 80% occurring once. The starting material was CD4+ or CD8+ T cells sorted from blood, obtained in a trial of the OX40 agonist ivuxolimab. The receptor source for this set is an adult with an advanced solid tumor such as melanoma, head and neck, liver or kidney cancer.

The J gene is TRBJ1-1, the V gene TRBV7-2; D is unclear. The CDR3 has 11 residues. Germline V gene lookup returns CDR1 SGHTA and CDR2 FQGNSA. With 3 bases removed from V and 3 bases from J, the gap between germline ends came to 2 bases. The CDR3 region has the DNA TGTGCCAGCAGCTTCGACACTGAAGCTTTCTTT. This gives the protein CASSFDTEAFF.

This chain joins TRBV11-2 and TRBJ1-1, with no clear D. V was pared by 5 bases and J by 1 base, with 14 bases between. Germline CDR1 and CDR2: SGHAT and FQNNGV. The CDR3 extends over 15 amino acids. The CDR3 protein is CASSPGLRGNTEAFF. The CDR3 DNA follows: TGTGCCAGCAGCCCGGGTCTCCGGGGGAACACTGAAGCTTTCTTT.

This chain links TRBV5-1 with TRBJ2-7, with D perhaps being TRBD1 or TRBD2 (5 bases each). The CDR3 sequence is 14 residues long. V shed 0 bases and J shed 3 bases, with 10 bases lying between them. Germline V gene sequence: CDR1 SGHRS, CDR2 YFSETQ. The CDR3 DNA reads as TGCGCCAGCAGCTTGGCAAGGGACGGCTACGAGCAGTACTTC. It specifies CASSLARDGYEQYF.

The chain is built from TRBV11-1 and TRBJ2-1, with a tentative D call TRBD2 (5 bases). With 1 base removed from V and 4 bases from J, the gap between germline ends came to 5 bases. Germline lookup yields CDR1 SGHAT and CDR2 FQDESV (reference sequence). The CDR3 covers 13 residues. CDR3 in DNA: TGTGCCAGCAGCTTAGGGACTTACAATGAGCAGTTCTTC. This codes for CASSLGTYNEQFF.

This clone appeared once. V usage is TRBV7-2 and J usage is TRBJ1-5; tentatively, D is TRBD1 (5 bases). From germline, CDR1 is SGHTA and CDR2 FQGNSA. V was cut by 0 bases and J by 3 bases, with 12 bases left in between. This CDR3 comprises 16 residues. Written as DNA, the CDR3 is TGTGCCAGCAGCTTAGCCTCGGCAGGGACCAATCAGCCCCAGCATTTT. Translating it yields CASSLASAGTNQPQHF.

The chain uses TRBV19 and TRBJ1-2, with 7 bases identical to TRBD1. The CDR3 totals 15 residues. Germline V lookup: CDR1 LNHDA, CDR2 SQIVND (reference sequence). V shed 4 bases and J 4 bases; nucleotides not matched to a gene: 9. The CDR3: CASSTTGQQIYGYTF. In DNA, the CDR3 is TGTGCCAGTAGTACAACGGGACAGCAAATCTATGGCTACACCTTC.

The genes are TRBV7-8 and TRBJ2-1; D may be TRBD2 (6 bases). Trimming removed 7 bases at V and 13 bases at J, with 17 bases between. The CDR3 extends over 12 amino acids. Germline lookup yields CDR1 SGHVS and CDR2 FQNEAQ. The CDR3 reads CASTQYGTEQFF. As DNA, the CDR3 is TGTGCCAGCACCCAATATGGGACTGAACAGTTCTTC.

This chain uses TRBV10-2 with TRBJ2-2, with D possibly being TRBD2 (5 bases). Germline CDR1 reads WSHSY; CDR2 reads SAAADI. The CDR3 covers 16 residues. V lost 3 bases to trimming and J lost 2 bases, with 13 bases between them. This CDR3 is CASSDRGIGNTGELFF. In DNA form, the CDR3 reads TGCGCCAGCAGTGATAGAGGGATCGGTAACACCGGGGAGCTGTTTTTT.

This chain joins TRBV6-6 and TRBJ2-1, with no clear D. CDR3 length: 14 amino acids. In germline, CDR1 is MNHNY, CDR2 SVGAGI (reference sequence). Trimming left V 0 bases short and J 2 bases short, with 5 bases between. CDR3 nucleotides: TGTGCCAGCAGTTACTCGGAGACCTACAATGAGCAGTTCTTC. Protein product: CASSYSETYNEQFF.

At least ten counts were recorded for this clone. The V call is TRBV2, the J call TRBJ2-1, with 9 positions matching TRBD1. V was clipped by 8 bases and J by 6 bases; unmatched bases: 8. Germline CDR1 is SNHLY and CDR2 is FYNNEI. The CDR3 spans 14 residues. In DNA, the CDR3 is TGTGCCAGCGGTACAGGGGGCAGGGGCAATGAGCAGTTCTTC. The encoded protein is CASGTGGRGNEQFF.

CDR3 coding DNA: TGTGCCAGCTCACCAGGAGGGGAAGGGGATGAGCAGTTCTTC. This gives the protein CASSPGGEGDEQFF. V usage is TRBV18 and J usage is TRBJ2-1; D might be TRBD2 (6 bases). This CDR3 comprises 14 residues. Germline CDR1 reads KGHSH; CDR2 reads LQKENI. With 2 bases removed from V and 8 bases from J, the gap between germline ends came to 13 bases.

As DNA, the CDR3 is TGTGCCAGCGGGGACAGGCAGAACTATGGCTACACCTTC. It encodes CASGDRQNYGYTF. The chain is built from TRBV6-6 and TRBJ1-2; 8 nucleotides match TRBD1. The length of the CDR3 is 13 residues. Looked up from germline, CDR1 is MNHNY and CDR2 is SVGAGI (reference sequence). With V trimmed by 8 bases and J by 2 bases, 4 bases remained unmatched.

CDR3 coding DNA: TGCGCCAGCAGCTTGGGTAGGGGGGAAATCACTGAAGCTTTCTTT. Translating it yields CASSLGRGEITEAFF. The chain has TRBV5-1 and TRBJ1-1; D may be TRBD1 (6 bases). This CDR3 spans 15 amino acids. V was cut by 0 bases and J by 4 bases, with 13 bases left in between. Per the germline V gene, CDR1 is SGHRS and CDR2 is YFSETQ.

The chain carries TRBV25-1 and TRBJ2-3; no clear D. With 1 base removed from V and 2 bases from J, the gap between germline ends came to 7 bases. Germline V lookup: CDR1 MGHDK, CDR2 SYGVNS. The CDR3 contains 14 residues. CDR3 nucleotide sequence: TGTGCCAGCAGTGAATCCACGATCACAGATACGCAGTATTTT. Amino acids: CASSESTITDTQYF.

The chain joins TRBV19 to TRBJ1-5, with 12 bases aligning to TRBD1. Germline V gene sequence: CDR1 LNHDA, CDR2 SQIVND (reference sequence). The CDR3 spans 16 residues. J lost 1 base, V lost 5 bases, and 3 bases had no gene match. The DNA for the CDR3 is TGTGCCAGTAGTCCGGGACAGGGGGCCAGCAATCAGCCCCAGCATTTT. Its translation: CASSPGQGASNQPQHF.

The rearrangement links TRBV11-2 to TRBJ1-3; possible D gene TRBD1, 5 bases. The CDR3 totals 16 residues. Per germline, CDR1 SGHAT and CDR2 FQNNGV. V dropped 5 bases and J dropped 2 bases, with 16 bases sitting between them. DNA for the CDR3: TGTGCCAGCAGCCCAGTGGGGGGGAGCACTGGAAACACCATATATTTT. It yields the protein CASSPVGGSTGNTIYF.

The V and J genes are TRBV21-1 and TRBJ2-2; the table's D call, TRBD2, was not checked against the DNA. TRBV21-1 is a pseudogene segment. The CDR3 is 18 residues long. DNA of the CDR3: TGTGCCAGCAGCAAACCCAGCGGGGGGGCCGGAGCCCCCCGGGAGCTGTTTTTT. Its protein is CASSKPSGGAGAPRELFF.

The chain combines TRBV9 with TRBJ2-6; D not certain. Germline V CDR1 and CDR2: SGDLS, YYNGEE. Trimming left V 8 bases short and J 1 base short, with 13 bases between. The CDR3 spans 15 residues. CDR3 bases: TGTGCCAGTAGTTTCTGGGTTTCTGGGGCCAACGTCCTGACTTTC. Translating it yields CASSFWVSGANVLTF. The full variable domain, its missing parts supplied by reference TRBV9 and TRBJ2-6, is DSGVTQTPKHLITATGQRVTLRCSPRSGDLSVYWYQQSLDQGLQFLIQYYNGEERAKGNILERFSAQQFPDLHSELNLSSLELGDSALYFCASSFWVSGANVLTFGAGSRLTVL.

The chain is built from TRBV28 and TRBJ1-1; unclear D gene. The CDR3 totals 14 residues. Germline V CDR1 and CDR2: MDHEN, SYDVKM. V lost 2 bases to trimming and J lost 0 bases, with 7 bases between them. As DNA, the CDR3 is TGTGCCAGCAGTTTAGGTTGGATGAACACTGAAGCTTTCTTT. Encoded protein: CASSLGWMNTEAFF. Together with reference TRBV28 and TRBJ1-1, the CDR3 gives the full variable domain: DVKVTQSSRYLVKRTGEKVFLECVQDMDHENMFWYRQDPGLGLRLIYFSYDVKMKEKGDIPEGYSVSREKKERFSLILESASTNQTSMYLCASSLGWMNTEAFFGQGTRLTVV.

The chain's CDR3 is CASSPGQGERNKFF. The CDR3 DNA reads TGTGCCAGCAGCCCGGGACAGGGGGAGAGAAATAAGTTCTTC. The chain recombines TRBV7-8 with TRBJ2-1, with TRBD1 matching 11 bases. The CDR3 is 14 residues long. The germline CDR1 and CDR2 sequences are SGHVS and FQNEAQ. J gave up 14 bases and V 5 bases, and 11 bases lay outside the gene matches.

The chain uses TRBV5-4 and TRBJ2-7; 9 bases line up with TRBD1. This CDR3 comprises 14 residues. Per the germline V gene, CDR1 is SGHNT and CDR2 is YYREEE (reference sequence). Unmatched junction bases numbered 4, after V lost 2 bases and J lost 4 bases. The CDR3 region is CASSFDRGTYEQYF. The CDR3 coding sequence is TGTGCCAGCAGCTTCGACAGGGGGACTTACGAGCAGTACTTC. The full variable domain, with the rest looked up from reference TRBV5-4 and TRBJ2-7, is ETGVTQSPTHLIKTRGQQVTLRCSSQSGHNTVSWYQQALGQGPQFIFQYYREEENGRGNFPPRFSGLQFPNYSSELNVNALELDDSALYLCASSFDRGTYEQYFGPGTRLTVT.

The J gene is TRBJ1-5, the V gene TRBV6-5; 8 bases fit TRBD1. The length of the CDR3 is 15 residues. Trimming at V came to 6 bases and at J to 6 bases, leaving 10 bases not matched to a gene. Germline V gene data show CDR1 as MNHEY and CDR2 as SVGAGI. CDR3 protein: CASRLDRDGGQPQHF. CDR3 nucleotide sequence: TGTGCCAGCAGGCTGGACAGGGACGGCGGTCAGCCCCAGCATTTT.

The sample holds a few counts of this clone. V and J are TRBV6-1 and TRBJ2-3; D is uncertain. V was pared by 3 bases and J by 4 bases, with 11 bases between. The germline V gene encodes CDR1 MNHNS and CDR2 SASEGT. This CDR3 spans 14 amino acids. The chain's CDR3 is CASSETSDPDTQYF. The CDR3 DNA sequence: TGTGCCAGCAGTGAGACAAGCGACCCAGATACGCAGTATTTT.

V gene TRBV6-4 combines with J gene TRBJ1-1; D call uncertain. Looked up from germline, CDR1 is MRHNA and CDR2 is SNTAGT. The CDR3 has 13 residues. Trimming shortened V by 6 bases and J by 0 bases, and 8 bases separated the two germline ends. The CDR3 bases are TGTGCCAGCAGGCAGGAGCTGAACACTGAAGCTTTCTTT. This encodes CASRQELNTEAFF.

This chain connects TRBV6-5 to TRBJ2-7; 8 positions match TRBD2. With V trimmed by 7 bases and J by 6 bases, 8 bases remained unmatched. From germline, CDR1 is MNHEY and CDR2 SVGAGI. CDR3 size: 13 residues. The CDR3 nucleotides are TGTGCCAGCACCCCGGGGGGGGTGGGCGAGCAGTACTTC. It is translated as CASTPGGVGEQYF.

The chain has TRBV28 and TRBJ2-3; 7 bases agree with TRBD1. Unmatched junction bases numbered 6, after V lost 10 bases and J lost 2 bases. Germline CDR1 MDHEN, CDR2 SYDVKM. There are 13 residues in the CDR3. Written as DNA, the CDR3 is TGTGCCATCACAACAGGGGCCACAGATACGCAGTATTTT. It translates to CAITTGATDTQYF.

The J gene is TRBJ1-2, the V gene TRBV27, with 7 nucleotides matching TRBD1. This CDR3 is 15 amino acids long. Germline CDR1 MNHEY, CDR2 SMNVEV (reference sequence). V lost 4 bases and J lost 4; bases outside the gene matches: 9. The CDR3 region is CASSYGQAPLYGYTF. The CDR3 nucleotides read TGTGCCAGCAGTTACGGACAGGCTCCTCTCTATGGCTACACCTTC.

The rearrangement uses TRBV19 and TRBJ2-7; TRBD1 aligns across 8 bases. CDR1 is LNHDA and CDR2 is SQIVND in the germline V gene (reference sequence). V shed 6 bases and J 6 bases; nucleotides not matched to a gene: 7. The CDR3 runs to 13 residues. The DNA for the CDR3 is TGTGCCAGTAGGACCAGGGGGCCCTCCGAGCAGTACTTC. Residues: CASRTRGPSEQYF.